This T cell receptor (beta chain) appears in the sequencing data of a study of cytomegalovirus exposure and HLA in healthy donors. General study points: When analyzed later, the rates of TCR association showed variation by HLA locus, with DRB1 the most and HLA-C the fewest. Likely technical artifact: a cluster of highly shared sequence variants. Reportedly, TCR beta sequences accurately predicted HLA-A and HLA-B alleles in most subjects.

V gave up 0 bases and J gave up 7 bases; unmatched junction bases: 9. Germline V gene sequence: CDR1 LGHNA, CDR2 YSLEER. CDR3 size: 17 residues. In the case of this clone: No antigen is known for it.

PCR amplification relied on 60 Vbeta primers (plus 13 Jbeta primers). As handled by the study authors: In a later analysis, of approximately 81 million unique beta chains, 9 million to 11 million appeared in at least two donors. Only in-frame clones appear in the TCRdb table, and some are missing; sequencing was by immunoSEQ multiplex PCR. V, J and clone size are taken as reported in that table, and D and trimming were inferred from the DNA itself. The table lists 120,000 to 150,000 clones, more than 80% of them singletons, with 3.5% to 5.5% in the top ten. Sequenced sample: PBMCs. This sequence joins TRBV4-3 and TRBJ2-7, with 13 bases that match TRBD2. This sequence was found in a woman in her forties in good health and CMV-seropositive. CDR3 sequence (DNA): TGCGCCAGCAGCCAAGATTACGGTCGACTAGCGGGGGGAGAGCAGTACTTC. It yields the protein CASSQDYGRLAGGEQYF.